The rows below give T cell receptor beta chains drawn from one sample of a study of T cells in Graves' hyperthyroidism and ophthalmopathy. TCRdb recomputed calls from the multiplex PCR reads with MiXCR, one row per CDR3 protein. The repertoire consists of a few hundred thousand distinct CDR3 sequences, with 15% occurring once and the leading ten covering about 30%. Sequencing was done on a sample of blood. The source of these receptors is a woman aged 30 to 39 with Graves' hyperthyroidism. The CDR3 runs from the conserved cysteine through the conserved F or W. The order of the fields is D gene, V gene, J gene, clone size, CDR3 DNA, CDR3 protein. D genes are given only for firm matches. Clone sizes are given selectively: once, few, many, or a class where the clone is expanded.

d_gene: .; v_gene: TRBV30; j_gene: TRBJ2-7; abundance: many; CDR3nt: TGTGCCTGGAGTGAACTATACGAGCAGTACTTC; CDR3aa: CAWSELYEQYF
d_gene: TRBD1; v_gene: TRBV4-1; j_gene: TRBJ2-3; abundance: .; CDR3nt: TGCGCCAGCAGACACCGGGACAGGGACGGAGATACGCAGTATTTT; CDR3aa: CASRHRDRDGDTQYF
d_gene: TRBD2; v_gene: TRBV18; j_gene: TRBJ2-7; abundance: many; CDR3nt: TGTGCCAGCTCCCTGAGACTAGCGGCCTACGAGCAGTACTTC; CDR3aa: CASSLRLAAYEQYF
d_gene: TRBD1; v_gene: TRBV24-1; j_gene: TRBJ2-2; abundance: .; CDR3nt: TGTGCCACCAGTGATTTGGCTTTCGGACAGGGGGCCTCGAACACCGGGGAGCTGTTTTTT; CDR3aa: CATSDLAFGQGASNTGELFF
d_gene: .; v_gene: TRBV6-1; j_gene: TRBJ2-3; abundance: .; CDR3nt: TGTGCCACCTTTAGGACAGGCTTCAGCGGGACTAGCACAGATACGCAGTATTTT; CDR3aa: CATFRTGFSGTSTDTQYF
d_gene: .; v_gene: TRBV7-9; j_gene: TRBJ2-7; abundance: .; CDR3nt: TGTGCCAGCAGCCTCCTGACAGGCGGCCTTGGCGAGCAGTACTTC; CDR3aa: CASSLLTGGLGEQYF
d_gene: .; v_gene: TRBV6-1; j_gene: TRBJ1-1; abundance: many; CDR3nt: TGTGCCAGCAGGGGGATCACTGAAGCTTTCTTT; CDR3aa: CASRGITEAFF
d_gene: .; v_gene: TRBV12-3/TRBV12-4; j_gene: TRBJ1-4; abundance: few; CDR3nt: TGTGCCAGCAGTTCAGACTCGGAGTCGAGAAATGAAAAACTGTTTTTT; CDR3aa: CASSSDSESRNEKLFF
d_gene: TRBD2; v_gene: TRBV24-1; j_gene: TRBJ2-1; abundance: many; CDR3nt: TGTGCCACCAGATCTGGGACTAGCGGTTCCTACAATGAGCAGTTCTTC; CDR3aa: CATRSGTSGSYNEQFF
d_gene: TRBD1; v_gene: TRBV28; j_gene: TRBJ2-1; abundance: .; CDR3nt: TGTGCCATTCGGGGGTGGACAGGGAACAATGAGCAGTTCTTC; CDR3aa: CAIRGWTGNNEQFF
d_gene: .; v_gene: TRBV5-4; j_gene: TRBJ2-1; abundance: .; CDR3nt: TGTGCCAGCAGCGAGGGGGTGAGCTCCTACAATGAGCAGTTCTTC; CDR3aa: CASSEGVSSYNEQFF
d_gene: TRBD2; v_gene: TRBV20-1; j_gene: TRBJ2-7; abundance: .; CDR3nt: TGCAGTGCTAGAGTTAGGAGGAAAAAGCGGGAGGAGTACGAGCAGTACTTC; CDR3aa: CSARVRRKKREEYEQYF
d_gene: TRBD1; v_gene: TRBV9; j_gene: TRBJ1-2; abundance: few; CDR3nt: TGTGCCAGCAGCGTAGGGGACAGGCACTATGGCTACACCTTC; CDR3aa: CASSVGDRHYGYTF
d_gene: TRBD2; v_gene: TRBV11-2; j_gene: TRBJ2-3; abundance: .; CDR3nt: TGTGCCAGCAGCGACCGACTAGCGGGAAGCACAGATACGCAGTATTTT; CDR3aa: CASSDRLAGSTDTQYF
d_gene: .; v_gene: TRBV24-1; j_gene: TRBJ2-7; abundance: .; CDR3nt: TGTGCCACCAGTGACTCCCTCTACGAGCAGTACTTC; CDR3aa: CATSDSLYEQYF
d_gene: .; v_gene: TRBV6-1; j_gene: TRBJ1-2; abundance: .; CDR3nt: TGTGCCAGCAGTGAAACGGCAGGGATAAAGGGAGGCTACACCTTC; CDR3aa: CASSETAGIKGGYTF
d_gene: .; v_gene: TRBV3-1; j_gene: TRBJ1-2; abundance: .; CDR3nt: TGTGCCAGCAGCCAAGATTTACGACCCGCCTATGGCTACACCTTC; CDR3aa: CASSQDLRPAYGYTF
d_gene: .; v_gene: TRBV6-1; j_gene: TRBJ2-3; abundance: .; CDR3nt: TGTGCCAGCAGTGAAGCAGGGACGGCAGATACGCAGTATTTT; CDR3aa: CASSEAGTADTQYF
d_gene: .; v_gene: TRBV5-1; j_gene: TRBJ1-4; abundance: few; CDR3nt: TGCGCCAGCAGCTTAGACGGGCCGAATGTAAAACTGTTTTTT; CDR3aa: CASSLDGPNVKLFF
d_gene: .; v_gene: TRBV10-3; j_gene: TRBJ2-3; abundance: .; CDR3nt: TGTGCCATCACAAGGGCAGGGCCCGGCTCAGATACGCAGTATTTT; CDR3aa: CAITRAGPGSDTQYF
d_gene: .; v_gene: TRBV3-1; j_gene: TRBJ2-7; abundance: many; CDR3nt: TGTGCCAGCAGCCAAGGGGCAGACTCCTACGAGCAGTACTTC; CDR3aa: CASSQGADSYEQYF
d_gene: TRBD1; v_gene: TRBV24-1; j_gene: TRBJ2-1; abundance: .; CDR3nt: TGTGCCACCAGTGGAACCGGGACAGGGTACAATGAGCAGTTCTTC; CDR3aa: CATSGTGTGYNEQFF
d_gene: .; v_gene: TRBV28; j_gene: TRBJ2-1; abundance: many; CDR3nt: TGTGCCAGCACCCGAAGAGCCCCGAATGAGCAGTTCTTC; CDR3aa: CASTRRAPNEQFF
d_gene: TRBD2; v_gene: TRBV11-2; j_gene: TRBJ2-2; abundance: few; CDR3nt: TGTGCCAGCAGCCCGAAAGGACTAGCGGGACGTGAGCTGTTTTTT; CDR3aa: CASSPKGLAGRELFF
d_gene: TRBD2; v_gene: TRBV6-1; j_gene: TRBJ2-3; abundance: many; CDR3nt: TGTGCCAGCAGTGATCGAGCTAGCGGAAGCACAGATACGCAGTATTTT; CDR3aa: CASSDRASGSTDTQYF
d_gene: .; v_gene: TRBV20-1; j_gene: TRBJ2-2; abundance: .; CDR3nt: TGCAGTGCTCCTGGATACACCGGGGAGCTGTTTTTT; CDR3aa: CSAPGYTGELFF
d_gene: TRBD2; v_gene: TRBV2; j_gene: TRBJ2-1; abundance: many; CDR3nt: TGTGCCAGCAGTGAATTGGGGTTGGGGGGGAATGAGCAGTTCTTC; CDR3aa: CASSELGLGGNEQFF
d_gene: .; v_gene: TRBV20-1; j_gene: TRBJ1-5; abundance: .; CDR3nt: TGCAGTGCCGCTCAAACTTTGGTAGGGGGAACTCAGCCCCAGCATTTT; CDR3aa: CSAAQTLVGGTQPQHF
d_gene: .; v_gene: TRBV5-5; j_gene: TRBJ1-2; abundance: once; CDR3nt: TGCGCCAGCAGCTTGGTTGACGGGGGCCCCTCTGGCTACACCTTC; CDR3aa: CASSLVDGGPSGYTF
d_gene: .; v_gene: TRBV4-2; j_gene: TRBJ1-5; abundance: few; CDR3nt: TGTGCCAGCAGCCAAGAAGGCGGCTATAGCAATCAGCCCCAGCATTTT; CDR3aa: CASSQEGGYSNQPQHF
d_gene: .; v_gene: TRBV28; j_gene: TRBJ1-1; abundance: .; CDR3nt: TGTGCCAGCAGTTTATCTGCAGTTCCTTTCACTAAAGCTTTCTTT; CDR3aa: CASSLSAVPFTKAFF
d_gene: .; v_gene: TRBV18; j_gene: TRBJ2-1; abundance: many; CDR3nt: TGTGCCAGCTCATTTCTAGTCTCTGATGAGCAGTTCTTC; CDR3aa: CASSFLVSDEQFF
d_gene: TRBD2; v_gene: TRBV29-1; j_gene: TRBJ2-1; abundance: few; CDR3nt: TGCAGCGTTGAACCCCTGGGGACTAGCGGCTACAATGAGCAGTTCTTC; CDR3aa: CSVEPLGTSGYNEQFF
d_gene: .; v_gene: TRBV3-1; j_gene: TRBJ2-3; abundance: many; CDR3nt: TGTGCCAGCAGCCAAGTTGGCGGAGGGGGCACAGATACGCAGTATTTT; CDR3aa: CASSQVGGGGTDTQYF
d_gene: .; v_gene: TRBV28; j_gene: TRBJ2-5; abundance: many; CDR3nt: TGTGCCAGCAGTCGGTCAGGGGTAGAAGAGACCCAGTACTTC; CDR3aa: CASSRSGVEETQYF
d_gene: .; v_gene: TRBV24-1; j_gene: TRBJ2-6; abundance: few; CDR3nt: TGTGCCACCAGTGAGCAAGTCTCTGGGGCCAACGTCCTGACTTTC; CDR3aa: CATSEQVSGANVLTF
d_gene: TRBD1; v_gene: TRBV9; j_gene: TRBJ1-1; abundance: .; CDR3nt: TGTGCCAGCAGCGTAGTAGGGGGCGGGGGAGAGAACACTGAAGCTTTCTTT; CDR3aa: CASSVVGGGGENTEAFF
d_gene: .; v_gene: TRBV4-2; j_gene: TRBJ2-7; abundance: .; CDR3nt: TGTGCCAGCAGCCAAACCCCGGGGGACTACGAGCAGTACTTC; CDR3aa: CASSQTPGDYEQYF
d_gene: .; v_gene: TRBV20-1; j_gene: TRBJ2-7; abundance: many; CDR3nt: TGCAGTGCTAGCCAGCGGTCCTGGGACGAGCAGTACTTC; CDR3aa: CSASQRSWDEQYF
d_gene: .; v_gene: TRBV2; j_gene: TRBJ1-1; abundance: many; CDR3nt: TGTGCCAGCAGCGGACCGTCTTCCCGGGCTTTCTTT; CDR3aa: CASSGPSSRAFF
d_gene: .; v_gene: TRBV4-2; j_gene: TRBJ2-6; abundance: .; CDR3nt: TGTGCCAGCAGCCAAGTAGTCGGCAGGGACTCTGGGGCCAACGTCCTGACTTTC; CDR3aa: CASSQVVGRDSGANVLTF
d_gene: .; v_gene: TRBV14; j_gene: TRBJ2-5; abundance: .; CDR3nt: TGTGCCAGCAGCCAAGATCGAAAAGCGTCACTCCAAGAGACCCAGTACTTC; CDR3aa: CASSQDRKASLQETQYF
d_gene: .; v_gene: TRBV20-1; j_gene: TRBJ1-6; abundance: .; CDR3nt: TGCAGTGCTAGAGATAGGAGAGTCTCCTATAATTCACCCCTCCACTTT; CDR3aa: CSARDRRVSYNSPLHF
d_gene: TRBD1; v_gene: TRBV27; j_gene: TRBJ2-5; abundance: many; CDR3nt: TGTGCCAGCAGTTTCTCCGGGACAGGGTTCCAAGAGACCCAGTACTTC; CDR3aa: CASSFSGTGFQETQYF
d_gene: TRBD1; v_gene: TRBV5-1; j_gene: TRBJ2-7; abundance: few; CDR3nt: TGCGCCAGCAGCTTGACCGAGACAGGGTGGTACGAGCAGTACTTC; CDR3aa: CASSLTETGWYEQYF
d_gene: .; v_gene: TRBV14; j_gene: TRBJ2-5; abundance: few; CDR3nt: TGTGCCAGCAGCCAAGGCGGCAGGGGAGCAGAGACCCAGTACTTC; CDR3aa: CASSQGGRGAETQYF
d_gene: .; v_gene: TRBV6-1; j_gene: TRBJ2-1; abundance: .; CDR3nt: TGTGCCAGCCTAGGCAATGAAAATGAGCAGTTCTTC; CDR3aa: CASLGNENEQFF
d_gene: .; v_gene: TRBV20-1; j_gene: TRBJ2-3; abundance: .; CDR3nt: TGCAGTGCTCCTAGGGGGATTAGCACAGATACGCGGTATTTT; CDR3aa: CSAPRGISTDTRYF
d_gene: TRBD1; v_gene: TRBV19; j_gene: TRBJ2-1; abundance: .; CDR3nt: TGTGCCAGTAGTATGACAGGGGGGAACAATGAGCAGTTCTTC; CDR3aa: CASSMTGGNNEQFF